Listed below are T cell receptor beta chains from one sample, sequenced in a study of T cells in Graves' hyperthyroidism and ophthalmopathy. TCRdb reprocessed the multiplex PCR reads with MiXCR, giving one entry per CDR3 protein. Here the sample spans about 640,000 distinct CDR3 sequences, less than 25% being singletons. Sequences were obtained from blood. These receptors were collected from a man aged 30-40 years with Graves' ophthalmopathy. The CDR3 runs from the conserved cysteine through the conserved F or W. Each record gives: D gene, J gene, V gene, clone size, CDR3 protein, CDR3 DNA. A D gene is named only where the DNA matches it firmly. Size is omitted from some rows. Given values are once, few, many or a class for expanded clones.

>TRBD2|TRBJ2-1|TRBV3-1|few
CASSPTGTDFRTSGRTQFF
TGTGCCAGCAGCCCCACCGGGACAGATTTTAGGACTAGCGGGAGGACCCAGTTCTTC
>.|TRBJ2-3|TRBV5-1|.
CASARGGPTDTQYF
TGCGCCAGCGCCAGGGGAGGGCCCACAGATACGCAGTATTTT
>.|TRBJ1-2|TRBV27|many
CASRDRQDRGYTF
TGTGCCAGCAGGGACCGACAGGATAGGGGCTACACCTTC
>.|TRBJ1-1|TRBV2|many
CASNYNRPGGGDTEAFF
TGTGCCAGCAATTACAACCGGCCCGGGGGAGGGGACACTGAAGCTTTCTTT
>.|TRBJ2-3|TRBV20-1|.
CSARVAGRTDTQYF
TGCAGTGCTAGGGTCGCGGGTCGCACAGATACGCAGTATTTT
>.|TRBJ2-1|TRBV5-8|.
CASSPNAYNEQFF
TGTGCCAGCAGCCCAAATGCCTACAATGAGCAGTTCTTC
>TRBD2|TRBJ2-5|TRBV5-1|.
CASSATAAGGETQYF
TGCGCCAGCAGCGCGACGGCAGCGGGAGGGGAGACCCAGTACTTC
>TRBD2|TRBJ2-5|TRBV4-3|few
CASSRTGRLAGGPQETQYF
TGCGCCAGCAGCCGGACAGGGAGACTAGCGGGAGGGCCCCAAGAGACCCAGTACTTC
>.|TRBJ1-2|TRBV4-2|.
CASSQDLWANGYTF
TGTGCCAGCAGCCAAGATCTTTGGGCAAATGGCTACACCTTC
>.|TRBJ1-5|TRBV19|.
CASSIWAGNQPQHF
TGTGCCAGTAGTATATGGGCGGGCAATCAGCCCCAGCATTTT
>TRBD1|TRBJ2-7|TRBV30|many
CAWGTEKFYEQYF
TGTGCCTGGGGGACAGAAAAATTCTACGAGCAGTACTTC
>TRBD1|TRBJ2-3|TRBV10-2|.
CASNNDRVTDTQYF
TGCGCCAGCAATAACGACAGGGTCACAGATACGCAGTATTTT
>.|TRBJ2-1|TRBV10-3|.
CAISGGPPGNNEQFF
TGTGCCATCAGTGGGGGCCCCCCCGGTAACAATGAGCAGTTCTTC
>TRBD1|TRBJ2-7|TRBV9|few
CASSVNSGQGIEQYF
TGTGCCAGCAGCGTAAATTCGGGACAGGGGATCGAGCAGTACTTC
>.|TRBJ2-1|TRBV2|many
CASSEGRESYNEQFF
TGTGCCAGCAGTGAAGGCAGGGAGTCCTACAATGAGCAGTTCTTC
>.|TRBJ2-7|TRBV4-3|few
CASSQSIQHSSYEQYF
TGCGCCAGCAGCCAAAGTATTCAGCATAGCTCCTACGAGCAGTACTTC
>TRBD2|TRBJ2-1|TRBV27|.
CASSLSGYGRSSYNEQFF
TGTGCCAGCAGTTTATCCGGCTACGGGAGGAGCTCCTACAATGAGCAGTTCTTC
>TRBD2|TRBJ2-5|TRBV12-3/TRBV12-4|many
CASSGLAGGETQYF
TGTGCCAGCTCAGGACTAGCGGGAGGAGAGACCCAGTACTTC
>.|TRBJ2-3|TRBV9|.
CASSVVDLSTDTQYF
TGTGCCAGCAGCGTAGTGGATTTAAGCACAGATACGCAGTATTTT
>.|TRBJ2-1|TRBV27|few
CASSLYQGTEQFF
TGTGCCAGCAGTTTATACCAGGGGACTGAGCAGTTCTTC
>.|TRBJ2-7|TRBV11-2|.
CASSLAGESYGQYF
TGTGCCAGCAGCTTAGCGGGAGAATCCTACGGGCAGTACTTC
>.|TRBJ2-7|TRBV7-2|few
CASSLSVRGTDEQYF
TGTGCCAGCAGCTTATCGGTAAGGGGGACCGACGAGCAGTACTTC
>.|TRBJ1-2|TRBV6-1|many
CASSQGYQGYGYTF
TGTGCCAGCAGCCAGGGTTATCAAGGCTATGGCTACACCTTC
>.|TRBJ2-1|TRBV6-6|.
CASSYSTSVADPRNEQFF
TGTGCCAGCAGTTACTCGACATCCGTAGCGGACCCCCGCAATGAGCAGTTCTTC
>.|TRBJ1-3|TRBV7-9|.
CASSLGPMGNTIYF
TGTGCCAGCAGCTTAGGACCTATGGGAAACACCATATATTTT
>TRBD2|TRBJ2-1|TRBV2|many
CASSEARLAGGSYNEQFF
TGTGCCAGCAGTGAAGCGCGACTAGCGGGAGGGTCCTACAATGAGCAGTTCTTC
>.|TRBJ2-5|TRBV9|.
CASSAGGPPGETQYF
TGTGCCAGCAGCGCTGGGGGACCTCCCGGAGAGACCCAGTACTTC
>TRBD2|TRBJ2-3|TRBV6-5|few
CASSYSGLAGDTQYF
TGTGCCAGCAGTTACTCGGGACTAGCGGGAGATACGCAGTATTTT